Presented here are 3 T cell receptor beta chains from one specimen sequenced in a study of blood T cell repertoires in COVID-19. Sequenced by immunoSEQ multiplex PCR; TCRdb stores in-frame clones only, minus some. The sample contains tens of thousands of clones, 90% of which appear only once. The sample consisted of peripheral blood. The receptors were gathered from a human donor in a cohort sampled during active COVID-19.

CDR3 nucleotides: TGTGCCAGCTCCCCCTCAGGCTCCTACAATGAGCAGTTCTTC. This gives the protein CASSPSGSYNEQFF. The genes are TRBV18 and TRBJ2-1; D unresolved. V was trimmed by 6 bases and J by 0 bases, leaving 9 bases between them. The germline gives CDR1 KGHSH, CDR2 LQKENI. This CDR3 region has 14 residues.

The chain employs TRBV30 and TRBJ1-3; tentative D call: TRBD1 (6 bases). The germline CDR1 and CDR2 sequences are GTSNPN and SVGIG (reference sequence). This CDR3 comprises 12 residues. Trimming shortened V by 8 bases and J by 0 bases, and 8 bases separated the two germline ends. CDR3 bases: TGTGCCGGACAGTTCTCTGGAAACACCATATATTTT. The encoded protein is CAGQFSGNTIYF.

The chain joins TRBV19 to TRBJ1-5, with a tentative D call TRBD1 (5 bases). The CDR3 is 14 residues long. The V and J ends lost 3 bases and 4 bases respectively, with 10 bases between them. From germline, CDR1 is LNHDA and CDR2 SQIVND (reference sequence). The CDR3 here is CASSMGTRNQPQHF. The CDR3 nucleotides read TGTGCCAGTAGTATGGGGACTCGGAATCAGCCCCAGCATTTT.